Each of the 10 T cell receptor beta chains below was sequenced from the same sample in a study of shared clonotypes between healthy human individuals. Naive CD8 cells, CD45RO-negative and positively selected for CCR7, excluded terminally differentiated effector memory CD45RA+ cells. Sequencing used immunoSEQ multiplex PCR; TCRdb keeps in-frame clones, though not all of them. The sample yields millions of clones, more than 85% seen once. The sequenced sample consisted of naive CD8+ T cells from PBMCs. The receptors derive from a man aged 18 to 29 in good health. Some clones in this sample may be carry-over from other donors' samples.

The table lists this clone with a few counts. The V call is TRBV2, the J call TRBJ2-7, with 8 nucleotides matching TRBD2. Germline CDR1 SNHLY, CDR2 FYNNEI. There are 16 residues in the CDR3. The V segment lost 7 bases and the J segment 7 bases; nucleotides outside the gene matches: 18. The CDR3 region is CASTLRLAGGVGEQYF. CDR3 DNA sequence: TGTGCCAGCACCCTCAGGTTGGCGGGAGGCGTGGGTGAGCAGTACTTC.

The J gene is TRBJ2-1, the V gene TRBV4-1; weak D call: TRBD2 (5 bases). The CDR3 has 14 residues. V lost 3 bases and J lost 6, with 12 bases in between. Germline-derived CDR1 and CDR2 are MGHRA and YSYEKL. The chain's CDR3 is CASSQATRSNEQFF. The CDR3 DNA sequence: TGCGCCAGCAGCCAGGCCACTAGGAGCAATGAGCAGTTCTTC.

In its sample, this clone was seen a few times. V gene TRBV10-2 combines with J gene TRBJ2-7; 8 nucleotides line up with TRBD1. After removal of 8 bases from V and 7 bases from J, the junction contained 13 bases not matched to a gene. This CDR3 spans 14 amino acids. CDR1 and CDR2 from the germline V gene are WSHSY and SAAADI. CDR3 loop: CASERDRRGGEQYF. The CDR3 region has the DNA TGCGCCAGCGAACGGGACAGGCGAGGCGGGGAGCAGTACTTC.

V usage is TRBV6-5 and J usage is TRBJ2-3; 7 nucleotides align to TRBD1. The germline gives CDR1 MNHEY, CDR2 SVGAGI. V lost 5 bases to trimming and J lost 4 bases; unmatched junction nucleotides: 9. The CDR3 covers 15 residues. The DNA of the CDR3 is TGTGCCAGCAGTGCCGGGACAGACCTAGCAGATACGCAGTATTTT. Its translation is CASSAGTDLADTQYF.

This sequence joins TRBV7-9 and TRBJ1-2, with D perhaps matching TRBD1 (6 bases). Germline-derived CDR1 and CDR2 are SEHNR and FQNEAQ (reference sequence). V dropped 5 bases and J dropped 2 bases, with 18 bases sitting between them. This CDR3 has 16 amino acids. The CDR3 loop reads CASSATTGTSNYGYTF. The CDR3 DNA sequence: TGTGCCAGCAGCGCTACCACCGGGACATCAAACTATGGCTACACCTTC.

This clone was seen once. Here the CDR3 DNA reads TGTGCCAGCAGTTACGCCCCGGGACCCAACACCGGGGAGCTGTTTTTT. Its protein is CASSYAPGPNTGELFF. V and J are TRBV6-5 and TRBJ2-2; D may correspond to TRBD1 or TRBD2 (5 bases each). V shed 2 bases and J shed 2 bases, with 12 bases lying between them. The CDR3 extends over 16 amino acids. Germline V gene sequence: CDR1 MNHEY, CDR2 SVGAGI.

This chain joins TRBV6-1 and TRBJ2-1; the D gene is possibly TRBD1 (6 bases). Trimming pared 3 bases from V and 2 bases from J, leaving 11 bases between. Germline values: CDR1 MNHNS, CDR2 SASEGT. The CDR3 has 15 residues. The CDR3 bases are TGTGCCAGCAGTGACCTCAGGGGCACCTACAATGAGCAGTTCTTC. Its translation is CASSDLRGTYNEQFF.

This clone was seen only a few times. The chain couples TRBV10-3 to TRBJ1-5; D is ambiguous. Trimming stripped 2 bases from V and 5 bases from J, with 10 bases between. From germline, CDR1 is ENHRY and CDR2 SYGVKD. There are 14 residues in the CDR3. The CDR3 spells CAISEEQSDQPQHF. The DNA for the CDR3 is TGTGCCATCAGTGAGGAGCAGTCCGATCAGCCCCAGCATTTT.

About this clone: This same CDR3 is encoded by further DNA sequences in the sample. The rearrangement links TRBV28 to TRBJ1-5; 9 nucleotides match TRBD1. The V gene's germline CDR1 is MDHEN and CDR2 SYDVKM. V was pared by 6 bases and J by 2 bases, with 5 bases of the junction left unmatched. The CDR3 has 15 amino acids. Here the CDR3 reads CASSRDREGNQPQHF. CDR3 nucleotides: TGTGCCAGCAGCAGGGACAGGGAGGGCAATCAGCCCCAGCATTTT.

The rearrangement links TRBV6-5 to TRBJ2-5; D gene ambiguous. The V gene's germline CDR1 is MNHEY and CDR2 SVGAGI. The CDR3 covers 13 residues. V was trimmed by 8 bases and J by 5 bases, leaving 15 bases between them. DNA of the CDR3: TGTGCCAGCGGTAGAAAACCGTGGGAGACCCAGTACTTC. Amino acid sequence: CASGRKPWETQYF.